One sample yielded the 28 T cell receptor beta chains listed below, sequenced in a study of T cell responses to AZD1222 COVID-19 vaccine. This table comes from immunoSEQ multiplex PCR, and its TCRdb copy is limited to in-frame clones, with some not included. The sample records about 120,000 clones, about nine tenths being singletons. Sample: peripheral blood, taken 28 days after the second AZD1222 dose. The origin of the receptors is an adult who received the AZD1222 COVID-19 vaccine.

The V and J genes are TRBV7-9 and TRBJ1-2; tentative D call: TRBD1 (5 bases). Looked up from germline, CDR1 is SEHNR and CDR2 is FQNEAQ (reference sequence). Trimming left V 1 base short and J 4 bases short, with 19 bases between. The CDR3 is made up of 17 amino acids. The CDR3 coding sequence is TGTGCCAGCAGCTTAGTCAGAGGACCCTACGACAGCTATGGCTACACCTTC. It yields the protein CASSLVRGPYDSYGYTF.

The V and J genes are TRBV14 and TRBJ1-6; D might be TRBD1 (6 bases). In germline, CDR1 is SGHDN, CDR2 FVKESK. The germline V and J ends were trimmed by 4 bases and 10 bases, with 17 bases remaining between them. The CDR3 is 15 amino acids. The CDR3 region has the DNA TGTGCCAGCAGCCTGCTTGGGGGCCCGAACTCACCCCTCCACTTT. Translating it yields CASSLLGGPNSPLHF.

The chain is built from TRBV5-5 and TRBJ1-4; D is perhaps TRBD1 (5 bases). The CDR3 runs 16 residues. Germline CDR1 and CDR2: SGHKS and YYEKEE (reference sequence). V lost 2 bases and J lost 14, with 25 bases in between. CDR3 residues: CASSLYPDSQMKELFF. CDR3 DNA: TGTGCCAGCAGCTTATATCCCGACAGCCAAATGAAAGAGCTGTTTTTT.

This clone was observed a handful of times. V gene TRBV21-1 combines with J gene TRBJ2-4; the D call of TRBD2 is as the table states it, not checked on the DNA. TRBV21-1 is deemed a pseudogene. There are 18 residues in the CDR3. CDR3 loop: CASSKGTSGGGAKNIQYF. DNA of the CDR3: TGTGCCAGCAGCAAGGGGACTAGCGGGGGTGGGGCCAAAAACATTCAGTACTTC.

J is TRBJ1-1 and V is TRBV6-5, with D maybe TRBD1 (6 bases). V dropped 5 bases and J dropped 4 bases, with 17 bases sitting between them. Germline V gives CDR1 MNHEY, CDR2 SVGAGI. The CDR3 extends over 15 amino acids. The CDR3 here is CASSTIGGSATEAFF. For the CDR3, the DNA is TGTGCCAGCAGTACTATAGGGGGTTCCGCCACTGAAGCTTTCTTT.

The gene calls are TRBV7-9 and TRBJ1-3; D is perhaps TRBD1 (6 bases). Germline loops: CDR1 SEHNR, CDR2 FQNEAQ (reference sequence). There are 15 residues in the CDR3. The V and J ends lost 5 bases and 0 bases respectively, with 11 bases between them. The DNA of the CDR3 is TGTGCCAGCAGCCACGACAGGAACTCTGGAAACACCATATATTTT. Translated, it gives CASSHDRNSGNTIYF.

The gene calls are TRBV5-1 and TRBJ2-5, with TRBD1 matching over 9 bases. Trimming cost V 4 bases and J 7 bases; bases outside gene matches: 8. CDR1 and CDR2 from the germline V gene are SGHRS and YFSETQ. CDR3 size: 14 residues. In DNA, the CDR3 is TGCGCCAGCAGCATGGACAGGGGAAAGGGGACCCAGTACTTC. Its protein product is CASSMDRGKGTQYF.

The chain recombines TRBV5-4 with TRBJ1-1; a weak D match, TRBD1 (5 bases). Germline-derived CDR1 and CDR2 are SGHNT and YYREEE (reference sequence). CDR3 length: 16 amino acids. V lost 1 base and J 6 bases, leaving 19 bases between the germline ends. Here the CDR3 reads CASSLLVTRGKAEAFF. CDR3 in DNA: TGTGCCAGCAGCTTGTTGGTGACCCGGGGGAAGGCTGAAGCTTTCTTT.

V and J are TRBV7-2 and TRBJ2-2, with 12 nucleotides matching TRBD2. CDR1 and CDR2 from the germline V gene are SGHTA and FQGNSA. The CDR3 sequence is 16 residues long. The junction had 9 bases not matched to a gene; V was cut back by 5 bases and J by 8 bases. CDR3: CASSERAGTSGGELFF. The CDR3 DNA follows: TGTGCCAGCAGCGAAAGGGCCGGGACTAGCGGGGGGGAGCTGTTTTTT. The full variable domain, rest sourced from reference TRBV7-2 and TRBJ2-2, is GAGVSQSPSNKVTEKGKDVELRCDPISGHTALYWYRQSLGQGLEFLIYFQGNSAPDKSGLPSDRFSAERTGGSVSTLTIQRTQQEDSAVYLCASSERAGTSGGELFFGEGSRLTVL.

V and J are TRBV12-3 or TRBV12-4 and TRBJ2-7, with 10 nucleotides matching TRBD1. The length of the CDR3 is 13 residues. The CDR3 sequence: CASQDRGIYEQYF. In DNA form, the CDR3 reads TGTGCTTCTCAGGACAGGGGGATCTACGAGCAGTACTTC.

The J gene is TRBJ2-3, the V gene TRBV7-9, with a tentative D call TRBD2 (6 bases). Trimming removed 5 bases at V and 2 bases at J, with 8 bases between. Germline CDR1 is SEHNR and CDR2 is FQNEAQ (reference sequence). CDR3 length equals 13 residues. The CDR3 coding sequence is TGTGCCAGCAGCCGGGACTTCACAGATACGCAGTATTTT. Translating it yields CASSRDFTDTQYF.

This clone has only one observation. This chain links TRBV4-2 with TRBJ1-6, with TRBD1 identical over 10 bases. The CDR3 runs to 15 residues. With V trimmed by 5 bases and J by 13 bases, 11 bases remained unmatched. CDR1 is LGHNA, CDR2 YNFKEQ, per germline. CDR3 DNA: TGTGCCAGCAGCACCGGACAGGGGGTCAGAGATCCCCTCCACTTT. This codes for CASSTGQGVRDPLHF.

J is TRBJ2-1 and V is TRBV7-9; D unresolved. Germline V gene sequence: CDR1 SEHNR, CDR2 FQNEAQ (reference sequence). The CDR3 consists of 17 residues. Trimming shortened V by 5 bases and J by 0 bases, and 17 bases separated the two germline ends. In DNA form, the CDR3 reads TGTGCCAGCAGCCCTCGGTCCTCCATATCCTCCTACAATGAGCAGTTCTTC. Translating it yields CASSPRSSISSYNEQFF.

This clone came up a few times. The rearrangement links TRBV3-1 (or the pseudogene TRBV3-2) to TRBJ1-2; D is uncertain. CDR3 length: 11 residues. Germline values: CDR1 LGHDT, CDR2 YNNKEL (reference sequence). Between the trimmed V and J ends, which lost 6 bases and 8 bases, there was a span of 10 bases. DNA for the CDR3: TGTGCCAGCAGTCAACACGGAGGCTACACCTTC. Translated, it gives CASSQHGGYTF.

A single count supports this clone. The genes are TRBV28 and TRBJ2-7; a possible D gene is TRBD1 (6 bases). Germline CDR1 MDHEN, CDR2 SYDVKM. V lost 1 base and J lost 4, with 8 bases in between. This CDR3 spans 13 amino acids. CDR3 sequence reads: CASSLFRGYEQYF. In DNA, the CDR3 is TGTGCCAGCAGTTTATTCAGGGGATACGAGCAGTACTTC.

The genes are TRBV12-3 or TRBV12-4 and TRBJ1-2; no reliable D call. CDR3 length equals 13 residues. Trimming shortened V by 3 bases and J by 2 bases, and 7 bases separated the two germline ends. The CDR3 nucleotides read TGTGCCAGCAGTTTTCAGGAGAACTATGGCTACACCTTC. Residues: CASSFQENYGYTF.

This clone has a single count. The rearrangement links TRBV14 to TRBJ2-7; the D gene is possibly TRBD1 (6 bases). CDR1 SGHDN and CDR2 FVKESK come from the germline V gene. Trimming pared 2 bases from V and 0 bases from J, leaving 8 bases between. The CDR3 totals 14 residues. In DNA form, the CDR3 reads TGTGCCAGCAGCCAACGCAGGGGCTCCTACGAGCAGTACTTC. It codes for CASSQRRGSYEQYF.

The chain employs TRBV2 and TRBJ2-5; TRBD1 agrees at 9 bases. Germline CDR1 is SNHLY and CDR2 is FYNNEI. The CDR3 is 12 residues long. V was pared by 6 bases and J by 7 bases, with 3 bases of the junction left unmatched. As DNA, the CDR3 is TGTGCCAGCAGGACAGGGGGGGGGACCCAGTACTTC. This codes for CASRTGGGTQYF.

The chain is built from TRBV15 and TRBJ1-5; D uncertain. The V end was cut by 1 base, the J end by 2 bases, with 9 bases between. Germline CDR1 and CDR2: LNHNV and YYDKDF (reference sequence). The CDR3 runs to 15 residues. CDR3: CATSRVGEGNQPQHF. DNA for the CDR3: TGTGCCACCAGCAGAGTGGGAGAGGGCAATCAGCCCCAGCATTTT.

V and J are TRBV3-1 (or the pseudogene TRBV3-2) and TRBJ2-1, with 7 bases fitting TRBD2. CDR3 length: 14 amino acids. V shed 4 bases and J 7 bases; nucleotides not matched to a gene: 7. CDR1 and CDR2 from the germline V gene are LGHDT and YNNKEL (reference sequence). This chain's CDR3 is CASSLRGSTNEQFF. CDR3 sequence (DNA): TGTGCCAGCAGCCTCCGCGGGAGCACGAATGAGCAGTTCTTC.

The chain joins TRBV5-1 to TRBJ2-1; possibly TRBD2 for D (6 bases). Trimming cost V 3 bases and J 4 bases, with 14 bases left between them. The CDR3 spans 15 residues. Germline V lookup: CDR1 SGHRS, CDR2 YFSETQ. CDR3: CASSWEAGGYNEQFF. The CDR3 DNA follows: TGCGCCAGCAGCTGGGAAGCGGGTGGTTACAATGAGCAGTTCTTC.

CDR3 in amino acids: CASSNRDRGLKNIQYF. The CDR3, as DNA: TGTGCCAGCAGTAACCGGGACAGGGGGCTCAAAAACATTCAGTACTTC. The chain employs TRBV6-6 and TRBJ2-4; the match to TRBD1 covers 12 bases. The CDR3 sequence is 16 residues long. CDR1 and CDR2 from the germline V gene are MNHNY and SVGAGI (reference sequence). With 5 bases clipped from V and 3 bases from J, the junction kept 5 bases outside the gene matches.

The V call is TRBV5-1, the J call TRBJ2-3; D unclear. The ends were cut back, 0 bases at V and 3 bases at J, with 8 bases in the middle. The germline V gene encodes CDR1 SGHRS and CDR2 YFSETQ. The CDR3 has 14 residues. CDR3 nucleotides: TGCGCCAGCAGCTTGGAGGGCAGAACAGATACGCAGTATTTT. Translated, it gives CASSLEGRTDTQYF.

The V and J genes are TRBV3-1 (or the pseudogene TRBV3-2) and TRBJ2-1; D not certain. With 0 bases removed from V and 1 base from J, the gap between germline ends came to 10 bases. This CDR3 contains 16 residues. The germline CDR1 and CDR2 sequences are LGHDT and YNNKEL (reference sequence). CDR3 amino acids: CASSQDPPGSYNEQFF. In DNA, the CDR3 is TGTGCCAGCAGCCAAGATCCCCCCGGTTCCTACAATGAGCAGTTCTTC.

V gene TRBV27 combines with J gene TRBJ2-3, with unresolved D. Germline CDR1 MNHEY, CDR2 SMNVEV (reference sequence). The CDR3 has 15 residues. The V end was cut by 5 bases, the J end by 1 base, with 13 bases between. The chain's CDR3 is CASSQLGFGTDTQYF. The CDR3 region has the DNA TGTGCCAGCAGTCAGCTAGGTTTTGGCACAGATACGCAGTATTTT.

The rearrangement joins TRBV5-6 to TRBJ2-1, with D hard to call. Germline CDR1 is SGHDT and CDR2 is YYEEEE. Trimming removed 5 bases from V and 8 bases from J, with 17 bases in between. The CDR3 runs to 14 residues. CDR3 in amino acids: CASSEVSVPDEQFF. CDR3 in DNA: TGTGCCAGCAGTGAAGTATCTGTTCCGGATGAGCAGTTCTTC. Full variable domain (rest looked up from reference TRBV5-6 and TRBJ2-1): DAGVTQSPTHLIKTRGQQVTLRCSPKSGHDTVSWYQQALGQGPQFIFQYYEEEERQRGNFPDRFSGHQFPNYSSELNVNALLLGDSALYLCASSEVSVPDEQFFGPGTRLTVL.

The rearrangement links TRBV3-1 (or the pseudogene TRBV3-2) to TRBJ2-3; 10 bases agree with TRBD1. V dropped 3 bases and J dropped 7; count of bases not matched to a gene: 7. The CDR3 has 15 residues. Per the germline V gene, CDR1 is LGHDT and CDR2 is YNNKEL (reference sequence). The CDR3, as DNA: TGTGCCAGCAGCCACCCGGGACAGGGGAGAAATACGCAGTATTTT. Translated, it gives CASSHPGQGRNTQYF.

V usage is TRBV18 and J usage is TRBJ1-2; the D gene is possibly TRBD1 (5 bases). Germline V gene data show CDR1 as KGHSH and CDR2 as LQKENI. The CDR3 contains 16 residues. Trimming pared 3 bases from V and 3 bases from J, leaving 17 bases between. In nucleotides, the CDR3 is TGTGCCAGCTCACCCACTCCACGAGGGGCGGACTATGGCTACACCTTC. It yields the protein CASSPTPRGADYGYTF.